This T cell receptor (beta chain) comes out of a study of CD8+ T cells in alopecia areata listed by TCRdb under 2018. Some background on the complete study: The treated patients, all with moderate-to-severe alopecia areata, were enrolled in an open-label pilot trial of oral tofacitinib given at 5 to 10 mg twice daily. Patients stayed on tofacitinib for 6 to 18 months and then had 6 months of follow-up off drug so that delayed response and recurrence could be assessed. In treated patients, disease severity was measured using the SALT score, which gives the percentage of scalp surface area affected. To study T cell clonal expansion in alopecia areata, the researchers applied high-throughput TCRbeta sequencing to both the C3H/HeJ mouse model and human patients. Scalp tissue and sorted CD4+ and CD8+ peripheral blood T cells from patchy and totalis/universalis alopecia areata patients and from healthy controls were covered by human TCRbeta sequencing. Biopsies were taken from tofacitinib-treated patients at baseline and again at 4 and 24 weeks into treatment, and several of those patients also had a later scalp biopsy. Clonality in the scalp was compared among normal scalp (n=4), patchy alopecia areata scalp (n=8), and alopecia totalis/universalis scalp (n=8). RNA came from the PAXgene miRNA kit for fixed scalp, the miRNeasy kit for PBMCs, and the RNeasy kit for mouse skin. TCRbeta CDR3 regions were amplified by immunoSEQ multiplex PCR with 35 Vbeta forward and 13 Jbeta reverse primers. The research as a whole found: During tofacitinib treatment, many expanded lesional clones stuck around in both scalp and blood, and this persistence may partly explain why relapse happens after treatment is stopped. With tofacitinib, both scalp clonality and the number of expanded CD8+ clones among the top 100 scalp clones went down significantly. Unlike mouse skin, which is dominated by gammadelta T cells, normal human skin has resident alphabeta T cells that are also sequenced, and this complicates analysis of the scalp TCR repertoire. The treated cohort was small, with a single nonresponder, so links between baseline CD8+ expansion and response need larger studies. TCR sequences shared between patients were less clear than in mice, possibly partly because of HLA diversity in the patient population. Compared with normal scalp, lesional scalp had higher clonality and more expanded CD8+ clones, particularly in alopecia totalis/universalis, a pattern that suggests antigenic drive.

The time point label, as the study defines it: less than five weeks on oral tofacitinib. This specimen's treatment or condition label, interpreted: oral pan-JAK inhibitor, 5-10 mg twice daily. Lesional scalp punch biopsies and peripheral blood were obtained from alopecia areata patients. PBMCs were isolated by density centrifugation and stained for CD3, CD4 and CD8, and CD4+ and CD8+ T cells were sorted on a FACSAria. The CDR3 starts with the cysteine, ends with the phenylalanine, and has 13 residues. CDR3 DNA only is kept here, 39 bases in frame from base 1. The germline ends are 9 bases apart after V is trimmed by 3 bases and J by 1 base. The germline V gene gives CDR1 as SQVTM and CDR2 as ANQGSEA. Of note for this clone: Its recognized antigen is unknown. One base away there is no much larger clone; base qualities are not given.

The library was made by the immunoSEQ multiplex PCR assay. RNA was extracted from all samples and reverse transcribed into cDNA as template for TCR sequencing. First-strand cDNA was synthesized with SuperScript III using a 2:1 mix of oligo-dT and random hexamers. Amplification bias was assessed with a synthetic immune receptor repertoire, and residual bias was removed computationally. On the authors' methods: After raw reads were preprocessed to remove errors, the CDR3 was defined following IMGT conventions as running from the conserved cysteine to phenylalanine. Clonality was computed as 1 minus the Shannon entropy, with the entropy normalized by log2 of the number of productive unique TCRs. CD4 or CD8 identity of scalp clones was inferred by cross-referencing scalp TCRbeta sequences with sorted blood CD4 and CD8 repertoires. TCRdb mirrors the immuneACCESS table, restricted to in-frame sequences. Some clones are absent from its copies; in checked studies, under half trace to an unresolved V gene, and the reason for the others is unknown. That table furnishes V, J and clone size, whereas the DNA furnished D and trimming. The sample table lists under 200,000 clones, under 70% of them with a count of one. The ten top clones hold 0.91% of the sample.

The receptor was isolated from a human donor with alopecia areata. Source: CD4+ T cells sorted from blood, taken at week 4, from a patient treated with tofacitinib. The V gene is TRBV29-1 and the J gene is TRBJ2-5; confidence is insufficient to name the D gene. The CDR3 here reads CSVDLASQETQYF. The sequence in DNA is TGCAGCGTTGATTTGGCCAGCCAAGAGACCCAGTACTTC. Outside the CDR3, residues come from the reference TRBV29-1 and TRBJ2-5 proteins, so the full variable domain is: SAVISQKPSRDICQRGTSLTIQCQVDSQVTMMFWYRQQPGQSLTLIATANQGSEATYESGFVIDKFPISRPNLTFSTLTVSNMSPEDSSIYLCSVDLASQETQYFGPGTRLLVL.